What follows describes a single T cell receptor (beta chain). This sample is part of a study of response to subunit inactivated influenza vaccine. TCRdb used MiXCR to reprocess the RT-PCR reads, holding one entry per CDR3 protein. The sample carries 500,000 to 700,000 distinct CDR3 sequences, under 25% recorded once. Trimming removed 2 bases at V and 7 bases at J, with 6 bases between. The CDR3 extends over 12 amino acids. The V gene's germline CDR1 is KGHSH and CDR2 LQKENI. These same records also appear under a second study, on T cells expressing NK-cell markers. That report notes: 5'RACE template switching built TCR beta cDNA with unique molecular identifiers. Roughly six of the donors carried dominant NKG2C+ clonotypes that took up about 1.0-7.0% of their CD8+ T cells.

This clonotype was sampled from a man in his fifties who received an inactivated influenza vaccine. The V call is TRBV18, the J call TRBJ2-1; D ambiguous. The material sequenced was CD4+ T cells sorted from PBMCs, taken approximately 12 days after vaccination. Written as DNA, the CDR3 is TGTGCCAGCTCACCAAGTCAGAATGAGCAGTTCTTC. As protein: CASSPSQNEQFF.